A selection of T cell receptor beta chains follows, all from one sample in a study of T cell responses to AZD1222 COVID-19 vaccine. Clones were sequenced by immunoSEQ multiplex PCR, and TCRdb holds only the in-frame ones, with some missing. The sample lists just over 90,000 clones, approximately 90% occurring once. This specimen was peripheral blood, taken 28 days after the second AZD1222 dose. The receptor source for this set is an adult who received the AZD1222 COVID-19 vaccine. The CDR3 runs from the conserved cysteine through the conserved F or W. Fields, in order: clone size, J gene, V gene, CDR3 length, CDR3 protein. Not all rows give a size; the values are once, few, many and, for expanded clones, a class.

clone size: NA
J gene: TRBJ2-1
V gene: TRBV10-1
CDR3 length: 16
CDR3 protein: CASSDDTLGSYNEQFF

clone size: NA
J gene: TRBJ1-4
V gene: TRBV5-6
CDR3 length: 14
CDR3 protein: CASSFGTDGEKLFF

clone size: NA
J gene: TRBJ1-6
V gene: TRBV3-1/TRBV3-2
CDR3 length: 17
CDR3 protein: CASSQDYKDLYNSTLHF

clone size: NA
J gene: TRBJ2-2
V gene: TRBV14
CDR3 length: 13
CDR3 protein: CASSLQNTGELFF

clone size: once
J gene: TRBJ2-5
V gene: TRBV4-2
CDR3 length: 14
CDR3 protein: CASSQDTGDQTQYF

clone size: NA
J gene: TRBJ2-2
V gene: TRBV7-3
CDR3 length: 14
CDR3 protein: CASSLVTSTGELFF

clone size: NA
J gene: TRBJ1-1
V gene: TRBV4-3
CDR3 length: 15
CDR3 protein: CASSQDWTGTTEAFF

clone size: NA
J gene: TRBJ2-5
V gene: TRBV7-6
CDR3 length: 16
CDR3 protein: CASSLGLAGGQETQYF

clone size: NA
J gene: TRBJ2-3
V gene: TRBV6-2/TRBV6-3
CDR3 length: 14
CDR3 protein: CASSYAGGLDTQYF

clone size: NA
J gene: TRBJ2-5
V gene: TRBV4-2
CDR3 length: 16
CDR3 protein: CASSQKGDQAGETQYF

clone size: NA
J gene: TRBJ2-1
V gene: TRBV9
CDR3 length: 14
CDR3 protein: CASSEGTVYNEQFF

clone size: once
J gene: TRBJ1-2
V gene: TRBV12-5
CDR3 length: 16
CDR3 protein: CASGLVLPRVNYGYTF

clone size: NA
J gene: TRBJ2-1
V gene: TRBV20-1
CDR3 length: 11
CDR3 protein: CSATLDNEQFF

clone size: few
J gene: TRBJ1-1
V gene: TRBV6-2/TRBV6-3
CDR3 length: 14
CDR3 protein: CASSFDRANTEAFF

clone size: NA
J gene: TRBJ2-3
V gene: TRBV7-9
CDR3 length: 14
CDR3 protein: CASSGDRETDTQYF

clone size: NA
J gene: TRBJ1-5
V gene: TRBV5-6
CDR3 length: 14
CDR3 protein: CASTSFRDNQPQHF

clone size: NA
J gene: TRBJ1-1
V gene: TRBV5-1
CDR3 length: 11
CDR3 protein: CASSMNTEAFF

clone size: NA
J gene: TRBJ2-1
V gene: TRBV19
CDR3 length: 16
CDR3 protein: CASREWGQGSYNEQFF

clone size: NA
J gene: TRBJ2-3
V gene: TRBV11-3
CDR3 length: 15
CDR3 protein: CASSLVGSYTDTQYF

clone size: NA
J gene: TRBJ1-1
V gene: TRBV7-9
CDR3 length: 14
CDR3 protein: CASSTQQGAAEAFF

clone size: NA
J gene: TRBJ1-5
V gene: TRBV5-8
CDR3 length: 11
CDR3 protein: CASLGGQPQHF

clone size: NA
J gene: TRBJ1-1
V gene: TRBV5-6
CDR3 length: 14
CDR3 protein: CASSLGQVNTEAFF

clone size: NA
J gene: TRBJ1-2
V gene: TRBV10-3
CDR3 length: 12
CDR3 protein: CAISEGPYGYTF

clone size: NA
J gene: TRBJ1-1
V gene: TRBV3-1/TRBV3-2
CDR3 length: 14
CDR3 protein: CASSQQRRDTEAFF

clone size: NA
J gene: TRBJ1-5
V gene: TRBV12-3/TRBV12-4
CDR3 length: 13
CDR3 protein: CASSLDLGRPQHF

clone size: NA
J gene: TRBJ1-2
V gene: TRBV25-1
CDR3 length: 13
CDR3 protein: CASSEGGARGYTF

clone size: NA
J gene: TRBJ1-1
V gene: TRBV2
CDR3 length: 12
CDR3 protein: CASSRVNTEAFF

clone size: NA
J gene: TRBJ1-1
V gene: TRBV12-3/TRBV12-4
CDR3 length: 12
CDR3 protein: CASNLGAAEAFF

clone size: NA
J gene: TRBJ2-7
V gene: TRBV5-1
CDR3 length: 16
CDR3 protein: CASSKTSGGQGYEQYF

clone size: NA
J gene: TRBJ2-3
V gene: TRBV9
CDR3 length: 14
CDR3 protein: CASGRDLHFDTQYF

clone size: once
J gene: TRBJ2-2
V gene: TRBV5-1
CDR3 length: 15
CDR3 protein: CASSLELAGTGELFF

clone size: NA
J gene: TRBJ2-7
V gene: TRBV12-3/TRBV12-4
CDR3 length: 13
CDR3 protein: CASSLAESYEQYF

clone size: NA
J gene: TRBJ2-1
V gene: TRBV5-4
CDR3 length: 16
CDR3 protein: CASSLDASGTYNEQFF